This T cell receptor beta chain was obtained from a study of long-term antiretroviral therapy in people with HIV. Overall study findings and caveats: For ART adherence, viral resistance and therapy changes, no data were available.

V lost 1 base and J 11 bases, leaving 8 bases between the germline ends. This CDR3 comprises 11 residues. Germline CDR1 and CDR2: SEHNR and FQNEAQ (reference sequence). The table lists this clone with a few counts. The antigen is not known. Researchers ran immunoSEQ v3.0 at survey level. Per-sample targets for sequencing were roughly 35,000-55,000 T-cell genomes. Sequenced by immunoSEQ multiplex PCR; TCRdb stores in-frame clones only, minus some. In the table there are tens of thousands of clones, more than 75% of which are singletons. This TCR derives from a woman in her forties or fifties with HIV. The source was unsorted PBMCs, collected 2.6 years after starting antiretroviral therapy. This sequence joins TRBV7-9 and TRBJ1-2; a possible D gene is TRBD1 (5 bases). The CDR3 reads CASSLGGAYTF. The CDR3 coding sequence is TGTGCCAGCAGCTTAGGGGGCGCGTACACCTTC.